A selection of T cell receptor beta chains follows, all from one sample in a study of T cells expressing NK-cell markers. One entry per CDR3 protein, without DNA, is what TCRdb gives after re-calling the 5' RACE reads. Seen in this sample are over 150,000 distinct CDR3 sequences; the ten most common clones hold around 35%. Sequences were obtained from blood T cells: a sorted CD56 or NKG2C T cell subset, CD4+ or CD8+ T cells, or bulk PBMC T cells (not recorded which). The receptor set was obtained from a woman in her 50s in good health. Each CDR3 is given with its conserved first and last residue. Rows give clone size only sometimes, using once, few, many, or a class for an expanded clone.

clone size: NA; J gene: TRBJ2-1; V gene: TRBV9; CDR3 protein: CASSSQGYYNEQFF
clone size: NA; J gene: TRBJ2-1; V gene: TRBV12-3/TRBV12-4; CDR3 protein: CASRLLDEQFF
clone size: NA; J gene: TRBJ2-1; V gene: TRBV27; CDR3 protein: CASRTLGGPHNEQFF
clone size: NA; J gene: TRBJ1-1; V gene: TRBV4-1; CDR3 protein: CASSPSDTEAFF
clone size: NA; J gene: TRBJ2-5; V gene: TRBV30; CDR3 protein: CAHSDTDQETQYF
clone size: NA; J gene: TRBJ2-2; V gene: TRBV20-1; CDR3 protein: CSARFSGTGELFF
clone size: NA; J gene: TRBJ1-1; V gene: TRBV27; CDR3 protein: CASRDLWGNTEAFF
clone size: NA; J gene: TRBJ2-1; V gene: TRBV11-2; CDR3 protein: CASSSREWKNNEQFF
clone size: NA; J gene: TRBJ2-3; V gene: TRBV6-5; CDR3 protein: CASSYSGGSSDTQYF
clone size: NA; J gene: TRBJ2-7; V gene: TRBV21-1; CDR3 protein: CASSKAQGEQYF
clone size: NA; J gene: TRBJ1-2; V gene: TRBV11-3; CDR3 protein: CASSSGTGLYYGYTF
clone size: NA; J gene: TRBJ2-2; V gene: TRBV5-4; CDR3 protein: CASYKQGAADGELFF
clone size: NA; J gene: TRBJ1-2; V gene: TRBV12-3/TRBV12-4; CDR3 protein: CASSRDAYGYTF
clone size: NA; J gene: TRBJ2-1; V gene: TRBV11-2; CDR3 protein: CASSLTVNEQFF
clone size: NA; J gene: TRBJ2-1; V gene: TRBV6-4; CDR3 protein: CASSDRENTYNEQFF
clone size: NA; J gene: TRBJ1-4; V gene: TRBV5-5; CDR3 protein: CASSRSGATNEKLFF
clone size: NA; J gene: TRBJ2-7; V gene: TRBV7-9; CDR3 protein: CASRPRDTLYEQYF
clone size: NA; J gene: TRBJ2-5; V gene: TRBV6-6; CDR3 protein: CASSEKTTQYF
clone size: NA; J gene: TRBJ2-4; V gene: TRBV7-9; CDR3 protein: CASSFWERAGNIQYF
clone size: NA; J gene: TRBJ2-4; V gene: TRBV7-9; CDR3 protein: CASSPRQGVAKNIQYF
clone size: NA; J gene: TRBJ2-3; V gene: TRBV20-1; CDR3 protein: CSPEHYTSGTWDTQYF
clone size: NA; J gene: TRBJ2-3; V gene: TRBV20-1; CDR3 protein: CSARASAGSTDTQYF
clone size: NA; J gene: TRBJ2-2; V gene: TRBV13; CDR3 protein: CASSPSPAGELFF
clone size: NA; J gene: TRBJ2-3; V gene: TRBV11-2; CDR3 protein: CASRSMGAKDTQYF
clone size: NA; J gene: TRBJ2-3; V gene: TRBV24-1; CDR3 protein: CATSEHSGSTDTQYF
clone size: NA; J gene: TRBJ1-1; V gene: TRBV10-3; CDR3 protein: CATLTGQEAFF
clone size: NA; J gene: TRBJ2-7; V gene: TRBV5-4; CDR3 protein: CASSGGSGAYEQYF
clone size: NA; J gene: TRBJ1-1; V gene: TRBV5-6; CDR3 protein: CASTEQGTAEAFF
clone size: NA; J gene: TRBJ2-1; V gene: TRBV19; CDR3 protein: CASSIGVLEGNEQFF
clone size: NA; J gene: TRBJ2-5; V gene: TRBV20-1; CDR3 protein: CSASYRDPVQETQYF
clone size: NA; J gene: TRBJ1-2; V gene: TRBV7-9; CDR3 protein: CASSLVGSGSNYGYTF
clone size: NA; J gene: TRBJ2-3; V gene: TRBV12-5; CDR3 protein: CASGPVFLDTQYF
clone size: NA; J gene: TRBJ2-1; V gene: TRBV30; CDR3 protein: CAWITWDLYNEQFF
clone size: NA; J gene: TRBJ2-2; V gene: TRBV7-8; CDR3 protein: CASSLASGGRITGELFF
clone size: NA; J gene: TRBJ1-1; V gene: TRBV4-1; CDR3 protein: CASSQDQARGAFF
clone size: NA; J gene: TRBJ2-3; V gene: TRBV10-3; CDR3 protein: CAISELAGAGSTDTQYF
clone size: NA; J gene: TRBJ1-5; V gene: TRBV11-3; CDR3 protein: CASSLRESQPQHF
clone size: NA; J gene: TRBJ2-5; V gene: TRBV15; CDR3 protein: CATSRVGSGRGETQYF
clone size: NA; J gene: TRBJ2-1; V gene: TRBV24-1; CDR3 protein: CATGQGMGYYEQFF
clone size: NA; J gene: TRBJ2-1; V gene: TRBV3-1; CDR3 protein: CASSQDGHFDNEQFF
clone size: NA; J gene: TRBJ2-7; V gene: TRBV10-2; CDR3 protein: CASRTVLSSYEQYF
clone size: hyperexpanded; J gene: TRBJ2-1; V gene: TRBV10-2; CDR3 protein: CASLTSGRPPETTDEQFF
clone size: NA; J gene: TRBJ2-1; V gene: TRBV4-2; CDR3 protein: CASSQDRGDEQFF
clone size: NA; J gene: TRBJ2-5; V gene: TRBV4-1; CDR3 protein: CASSQVGTGGEQETQYF
clone size: NA; J gene: TRBJ1-1; V gene: TRBV11-2; CDR3 protein: CASSLEFGRNTEAFF
clone size: NA; J gene: TRBJ2-1; V gene: TRBV4-2; CDR3 protein: CASSQSTSGGNEQFF
clone size: NA; J gene: TRBJ2-3; V gene: TRBV27; CDR3 protein: CASSSGWADTQYF
clone size: NA; J gene: TRBJ2-1; V gene: TRBV29-1; CDR3 protein: CSSLGEPSGAYNEQFF
clone size: NA; J gene: TRBJ2-1; V gene: TRBV7-9; CDR3 protein: CASSYVGEQFF
clone size: NA; J gene: TRBJ1-1; V gene: TRBV11-2; CDR3 protein: CASSLYRAGTEAFF
clone size: NA; J gene: TRBJ1-6; V gene: TRBV7-9; CDR3 protein: CASSSLQGPNSPLHF
clone size: NA; J gene: TRBJ2-2; V gene: TRBV6-1; CDR3 protein: CAYEGTNTGELFF
clone size: NA; J gene: TRBJ2-7; V gene: TRBV20-1; CDR3 protein: CSAWTSGYEQYF
clone size: NA; J gene: TRBJ2-7; V gene: TRBV5-1; CDR3 protein: CASSLGVGGFDEQYF
clone size: NA; J gene: TRBJ1-5; V gene: TRBV12-3/TRBV12-4; CDR3 protein: CASSMTDSNQPQHF